The clone carrying this T cell receptor (beta chain) came up many times. What it recognizes is unknown. The sample belongs to a study of human T cells and chemical hapten exposure. Study conclusions and caveats: Healthy people's immune response may differ from that of the donors, who had alopecia. TCRs at a frequency above 1 in 1000 stayed unchanged with DPC sensitization. Expanded TCR sets contained significantly more large CDR3 similarity clusters than controls.

Described time point: patch test 1, 2 weeks after DPC sensitization. Treatment defined: therapeutic diphenylcyclopropenone sensitization with weekly scalp DPC. TCRdb recomputed calls from the RACE reads with MiXCR, one row per CDR3 protein. The repertoire holds about 70,000 distinct CDR3 sequences, with roughly 9.8% as singletons. Germline-derived CDR1 and CDR2 are SGHDN and FVKESK. This CDR3 contains 16 residues. Trimming took 5 bases from V and 2 from J, leaving 18 bases between them. The TCR originated in a woman between 40 and 55 years old with alopecia areata. Some clones in this sample may be carry-over from other donors' samples. This sequence joins TRBV14 and TRBJ1-2; D remains ambiguous. Sequenced material: whole blood, taken in connection with sensitization to the hapten diphenylcyclopropenone (DPC). Written as DNA, the CDR3 is TGTGCCAGCAGCATGGGCACTTCGACCTACAACTATGGCTACACCTTC. It translates to CASSMGTSTYNYGYTF.